Reported below is one T cell receptor (beta chain). The data derive from a study of CXCR3-negative and CXCR3-positive naive CD8 T cells. The CDR3 has 15 amino acids. Germline V CDR1 and CDR2: SNHLY, FYNNEI. The method, 5' RACE with UMI labels, was used to prepare the TRB cDNA libraries. TCRdb reprocessed the 5' RACE reads, with one entry per CDR3 protein and no DNA. This table lists about 120,000 distinct CDR3 sequences. Sequences were obtained from naive CXCR3- CD8+ T cells from blood. Subset described: CD45RO-CCR7+CD27+CD95- naive CD8+ T cells lacking CXCR3 (TNR3-). The sequence was collected from a human donor in good health. Some clones in this sample may be carry-over from other donors' samples. This rearrangement joins TRBV2 to TRBJ2-2; the D gene TCRdb calls, TRBD1, cannot be checked with no DNA. CDR3 amino acids: CASSERGRGTGELFF.